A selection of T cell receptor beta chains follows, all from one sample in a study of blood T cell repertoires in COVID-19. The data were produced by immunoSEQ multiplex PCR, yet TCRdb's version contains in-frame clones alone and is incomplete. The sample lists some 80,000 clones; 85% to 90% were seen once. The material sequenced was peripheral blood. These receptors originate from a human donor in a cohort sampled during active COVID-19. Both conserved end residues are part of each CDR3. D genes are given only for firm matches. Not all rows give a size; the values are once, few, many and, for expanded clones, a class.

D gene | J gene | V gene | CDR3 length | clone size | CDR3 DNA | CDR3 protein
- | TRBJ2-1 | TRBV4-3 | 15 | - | TGCGCCAGCAGCCATCAGGGCAGCTCCTACAATGAGCAGTTCTTC | CASSHQGSSYNEQFF
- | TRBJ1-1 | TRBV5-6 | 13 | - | TGTGCCAGCAGCTTGGACAGGGCGGAACCGGCTTTCTTT | CASSLDRAEPAFF
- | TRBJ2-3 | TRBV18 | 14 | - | TGTGCCAGCTCACCCAGGGCATCCACAGATACGCAGTATTTT | CASSPRASTDTQYF
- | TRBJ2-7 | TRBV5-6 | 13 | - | TGTGCCAGCAGCTTCGGACTACCTCTCGAGCAGTACTTC | CASSFGLPLEQYF
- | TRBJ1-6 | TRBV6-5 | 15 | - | TGTGCCAGCAGTCAGCCGACAGGCTATAATTCACCCCTCCACTTT | CASSQPTGYNSPLHF
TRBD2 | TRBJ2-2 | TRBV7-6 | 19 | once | TGTGCCAGCAGCTTAAGGCCCGCCGGGACTAGCGGAGACACCGGGGAGCTGTTTTTT | CASSLRPAGTSGDTGELFF
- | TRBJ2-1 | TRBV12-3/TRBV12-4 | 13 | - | TGTGCCAGCAGACCAGAGAGGTTCAATGAGCAGTTCTTC | CASRPERFNEQFF
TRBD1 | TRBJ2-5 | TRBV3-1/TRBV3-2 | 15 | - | TGTGCCAGCAGCCAAGGGGGACAGGCTTGGGAGACCCAGTACTTC | CASSQGGQAWETQYF
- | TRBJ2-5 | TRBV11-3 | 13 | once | TGTGCCAGCAGCCACAGACAGAAAGAGACCCAGTACTTC | CASSHRQKETQYF
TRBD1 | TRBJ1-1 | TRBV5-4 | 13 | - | TGTGCCAGCAGGGACAGGGCGAACACTGAAGCTTTCTTT | CASRDRANTEAFF
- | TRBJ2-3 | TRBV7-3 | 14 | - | TGTGCCAGCAGCTTATCCTCTGGCACAGATACGCAGTATTTT | CASSLSSGTDTQYF
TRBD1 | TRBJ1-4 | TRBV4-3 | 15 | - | TGCGCCAGCAGCGGGACAGGGTCTGTCGATGAAAAACTGTTTTTT | CASSGTGSVDEKLFF
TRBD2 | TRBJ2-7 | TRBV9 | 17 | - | TGTGCCAGCAGCCCTACCTTAGGGACTAGCGGGGTCGACGAGCAGTACTTC | CASSPTLGTSGVDEQYF
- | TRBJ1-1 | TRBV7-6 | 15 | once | TGTGCCAGCAGCTTAGCGATGGGGGCCAACACTGAAGCTTTCTTT | CASSLAMGANTEAFF
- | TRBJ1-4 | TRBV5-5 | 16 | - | TGTGCCAGCAGCCCACCACCGACAGGCGACCATGAAAAACTGTTTTTT | CASSPPPTGDHEKLFF
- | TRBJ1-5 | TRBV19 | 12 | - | TGTGCCAGTACCCAGGGGAATCAGCCCCAGCATTTT | CASTQGNQPQHF
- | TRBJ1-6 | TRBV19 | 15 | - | TGTGCCAGTAGTATACAGGTCAGCTGGAATTCACCCCTCCACTTT | CASSIQVSWNSPLHF
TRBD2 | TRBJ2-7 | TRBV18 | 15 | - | TGTGCCAGCTCACCGGGCGGGGGGGCAGCGGTCGAGCAGTACTTC | CASSPGGGAAVEQYF
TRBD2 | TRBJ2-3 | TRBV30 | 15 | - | TGTGCCCTAAAGTGGGCTAGCGGAGACACAGATACGCAGTATTTT | CALKWASGDTDTQYF
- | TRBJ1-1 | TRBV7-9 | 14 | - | TGTGCCAGCAGCCTTCCCCAGGCGAACACTGAAGCTTTCTTT | CASSLPQANTEAFF
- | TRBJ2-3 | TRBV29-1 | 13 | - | TGCAGCGTTGTGGGGGGAAGCACAGATACGCAGTATTTT | CSVVGGSTDTQYF
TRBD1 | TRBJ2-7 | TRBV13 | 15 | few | TGTGCCAGCAGCTTAGGCCCCCAGGGGGCGGGCGAGCAGTACTTC | CASSLGPQGAGEQYF
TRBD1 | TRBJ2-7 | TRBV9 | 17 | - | TGTGCCAGCAGCGACTCACTCGGGACAGGTCCTACCTACGAGCAGTACTTC | CASSDSLGTGPTYEQYF
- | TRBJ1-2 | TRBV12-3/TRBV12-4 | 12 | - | TGTGCCAGCATTTCAGGGAGGGAGGGCTACACCTTC | CASISGREGYTF
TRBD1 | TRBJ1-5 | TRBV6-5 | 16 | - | TGTGCCAGCAGATACATGGGGGGACAGGGGTATCAGCCCCAGCATTTT | CASRYMGGQGYQPQHF
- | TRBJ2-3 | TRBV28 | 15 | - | TGTGCCAGCAGTCCCCGGGGAGCGGGCACAGATACGCAGTATTTT | CASSPRGAGTDTQYF
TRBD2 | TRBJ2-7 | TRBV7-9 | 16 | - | TGTGCCAGCAGCTTAGGGCGGGGGGCTATCTCCTACGAGCAGTACTTC | CASSLGRGAISYEQYF
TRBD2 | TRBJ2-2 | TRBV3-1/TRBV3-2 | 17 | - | TGTGCCAGCAGCCAAGATGGCAGCGGGGGTCTAACCGGGGAGCTGTTTTTT | CASSQDGSGGLTGELFF
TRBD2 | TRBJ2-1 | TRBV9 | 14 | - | TGTGCCAGCAGCCTATGGGAGGGGCGAAGTGAGCAGTTCTTC | CASSLWEGRSEQFF
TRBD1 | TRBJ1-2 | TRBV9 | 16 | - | TGTGCCAGCAGCGCCGACCCGGGACAGGGAGACTATGGCTACACCTTC | CASSADPGQGDYGYTF
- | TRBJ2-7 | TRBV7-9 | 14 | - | TGTGCCAGCAGCTCCCGGGACTCCCCCTACGAGCAGTACTTC | CASSSRDSPYEQYF
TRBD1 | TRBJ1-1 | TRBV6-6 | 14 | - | TGTGCCAGCAGTTGGACAGGGGAGGACACTGAAGCTTTCTTT | CASSWTGEDTEAFF
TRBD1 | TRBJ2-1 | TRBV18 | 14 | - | TGTGCCAGCTCAAGTGACAGGGTGGTCAATGAGCAGTTCTTC | CASSSDRVVNEQFF
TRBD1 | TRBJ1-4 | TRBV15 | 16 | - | TGTGCCACCAGCAGAGGAACAGACAGGGTAGGAGGAAAACTGTTTTTT | CATSRGTDRVGGKLFF
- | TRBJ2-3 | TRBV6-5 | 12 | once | TGTGCCAGCAGCTCGATTGGGGAGGCGCAGTATTTT | CASSSIGEAQYF
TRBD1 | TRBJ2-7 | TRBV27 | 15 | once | TGTGCCAGCAGGTCCGGACAGGGGAGCTCCTACGAGCAGTACTTC | CASRSGQGSSYEQYF
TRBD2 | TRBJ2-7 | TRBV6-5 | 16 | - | TGTGCCAGCAGTTCCCTAGCGGGGGGGACGACCTACGAGCAGTACTTC | CASSSLAGGTTYEQYF
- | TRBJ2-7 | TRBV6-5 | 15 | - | TGTGCCAGCAGTTACAGCGGTGGGATCTCCTACGAGCAGTACTTC | CASSYSGGISYEQYF
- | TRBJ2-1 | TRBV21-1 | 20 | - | TGTGCCAGCAGCAAAGTCGTAGGGGACAGGCACCGAAGAACCTACAATGAGCAGTTCTTC | CASSKVVGDRHRRTYNEQFF
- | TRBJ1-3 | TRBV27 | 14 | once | TGTGCCAGCAGGAAATCTAACTCTGGAAACACCATATATTTT | CASRKSNSGNTIYF
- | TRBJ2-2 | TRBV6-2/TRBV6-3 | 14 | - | TGTGCCAGCAGTTACTTGAGTTCCTCCGGGGAGCTGTTTTTT | CASSYLSSSGELFF
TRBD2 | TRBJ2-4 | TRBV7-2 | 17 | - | TGTGCCAGCAGCCTGAACCTAGCGGGTTTAGCCAAAAACATTCAGTACTTC | CASSLNLAGLAKNIQYF
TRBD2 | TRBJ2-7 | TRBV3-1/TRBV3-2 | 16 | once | TGTGCCAGCAGCCGTCGACTAGCGGGGACCTCCTACGAGCAGTACTTC | CASSRRLAGTSYEQYF
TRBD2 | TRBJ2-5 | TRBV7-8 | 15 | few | TGTGCCAGCAGCTTTAGCGGGGGGCGACAAGAGACCCAGTACTTC | CASSFSGGRQETQYF
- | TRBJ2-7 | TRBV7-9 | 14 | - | TGTGCCAGCAGCTTTCTTGAGTCCACCTACGAGCAGTACTTC | CASSFLESTYEQYF
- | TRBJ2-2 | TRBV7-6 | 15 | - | TGTGCCAGCAGCCCACGGCTGGGCGGGACCGGGGAGCTGTTTTTT | CASSPRLGGTGELFF
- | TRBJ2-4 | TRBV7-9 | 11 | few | TGTGCAATCAGCGAGGGATTGATTCAGTACTTC | CAISEGLIQYF
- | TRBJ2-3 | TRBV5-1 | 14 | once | TGCGCCAGCAGCCTCTACGGGGGAGGAGATACGCAGTATTTT | CASSLYGGGDTQYF
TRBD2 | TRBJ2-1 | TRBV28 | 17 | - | TGTGCCAGCAGCCTAGGGGCGACTAGCGGGAATGGGAATGAGCAGTTCTTC | CASSLGATSGNGNEQFF
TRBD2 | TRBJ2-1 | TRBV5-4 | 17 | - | TGTGCCAGCAGGTTGGGGAGTCTAGCGGGAGTGGGCAATGAGCAGTTCTTC | CASRLGSLAGVGNEQFF
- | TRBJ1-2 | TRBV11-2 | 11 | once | TGTGCCAGCAGCTTCGGGATGGGCTACACCTTC | CASSFGMGYTF
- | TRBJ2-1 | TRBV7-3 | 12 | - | TGTGCCAGCAGCTCCACCGGGAGTGAGCAGTTCTTC | CASSSTGSEQFF
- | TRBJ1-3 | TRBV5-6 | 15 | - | TGTGCCAGCAGCTTGGCCGGCAGAAGCCGCGGCACCATATATTTT | CASSLAGRSRGTIYF
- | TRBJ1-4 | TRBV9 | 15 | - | TGTGCCAGCAGCGTATGGGAGGGTACTAATGAAAAACTGTTTTTT | CASSVWEGTNEKLFF
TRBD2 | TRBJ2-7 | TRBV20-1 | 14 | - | TGCAGTGCTAGTGGGCTAGCGGGGAACTACGAGCAGTACTTC | CSASGLAGNYEQYF
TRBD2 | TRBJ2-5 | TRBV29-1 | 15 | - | TGCAGCGTTCTGCGGCTAGCGGGATTGGGAGAGACCCAGTACTTC | CSVLRLAGLGETQYF
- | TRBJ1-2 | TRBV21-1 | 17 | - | TGTGCCAGCAGCAAAGATGGGGGGGTGGGCGCCTCCTATGGCTACACCTTC | CASSKDGGVGASYGYTF
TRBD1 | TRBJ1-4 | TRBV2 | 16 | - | TGTGCCAGCAGGAAAGGGACAGCTCCCCTTAGTGAAAAACTGTTTTTT | CASRKGTAPLSEKLFF